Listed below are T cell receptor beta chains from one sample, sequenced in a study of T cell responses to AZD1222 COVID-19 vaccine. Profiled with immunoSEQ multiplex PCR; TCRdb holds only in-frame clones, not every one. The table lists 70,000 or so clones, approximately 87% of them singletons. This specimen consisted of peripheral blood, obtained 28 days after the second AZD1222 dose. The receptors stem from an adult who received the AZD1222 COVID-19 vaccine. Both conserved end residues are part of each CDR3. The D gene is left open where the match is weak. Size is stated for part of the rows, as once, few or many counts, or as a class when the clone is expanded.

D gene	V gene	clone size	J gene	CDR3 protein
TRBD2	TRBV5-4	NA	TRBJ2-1	CASQLAGGPGEQFF
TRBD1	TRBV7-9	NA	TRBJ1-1	CASGSLDRLNTEAFF
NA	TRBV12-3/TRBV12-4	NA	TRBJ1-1	CASSGLAGTEAFF
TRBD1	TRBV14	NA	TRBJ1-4	CASSQDRGTGNEKLFF
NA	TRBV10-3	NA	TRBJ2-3	CAISESRRLGDTQYF
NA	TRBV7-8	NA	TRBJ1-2	CASSLASATYGYTF
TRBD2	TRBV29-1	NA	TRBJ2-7	CSVEDSGASSYEQYF
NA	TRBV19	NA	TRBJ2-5	CASTSSQGRYGAQYF
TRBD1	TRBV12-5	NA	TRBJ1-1	CASGLGQGLGTEAFF
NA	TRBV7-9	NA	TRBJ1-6	CASSLQDSNSPLHF
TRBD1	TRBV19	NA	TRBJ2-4	CASSKFAGQGIFENIQYF
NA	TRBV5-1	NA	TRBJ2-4	CASSLTLGELAKNIQYF
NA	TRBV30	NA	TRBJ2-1	CAWTDGGNEQFF
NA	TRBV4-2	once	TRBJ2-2	CASSQDRQRGELFF
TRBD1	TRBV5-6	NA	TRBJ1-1	CASSDQGAKGTEAFF